This entry describes one T cell receptor beta chain. This sample is part of a study of T cell changes during pregnancy in multiple sclerosis. Using immunoSEQ multiplex PCR, the repertoire was profiled, and TCRdb retains in-frame clones only, with some absent. Found here are about 43,000 clones, 85% to 90% of them singletons; the top ten hold around 4.7%. Germline CDR1 MNHEY, CDR2 SVGAGI. The CDR3 is made up of 15 amino acids. Trimming took off 5 bases at V and 4 bases at J, with 18 bases between the two ends. The clonotype was recovered from a female donor in good health, enrolled as a control in a pregnancy study. The J gene is TRBJ2-7, the V gene TRBV6-5; possibly TRBD1 for D (6 bases). The material was peripheral blood, obtained in the second trimester of pregnancy. The CDR3 spells CASSAYDRNDYEQYF. CDR3 DNA sequence: TGTGCCAGCAGTGCCTACGACAGGAACGATTACGAGCAGTACTTC.